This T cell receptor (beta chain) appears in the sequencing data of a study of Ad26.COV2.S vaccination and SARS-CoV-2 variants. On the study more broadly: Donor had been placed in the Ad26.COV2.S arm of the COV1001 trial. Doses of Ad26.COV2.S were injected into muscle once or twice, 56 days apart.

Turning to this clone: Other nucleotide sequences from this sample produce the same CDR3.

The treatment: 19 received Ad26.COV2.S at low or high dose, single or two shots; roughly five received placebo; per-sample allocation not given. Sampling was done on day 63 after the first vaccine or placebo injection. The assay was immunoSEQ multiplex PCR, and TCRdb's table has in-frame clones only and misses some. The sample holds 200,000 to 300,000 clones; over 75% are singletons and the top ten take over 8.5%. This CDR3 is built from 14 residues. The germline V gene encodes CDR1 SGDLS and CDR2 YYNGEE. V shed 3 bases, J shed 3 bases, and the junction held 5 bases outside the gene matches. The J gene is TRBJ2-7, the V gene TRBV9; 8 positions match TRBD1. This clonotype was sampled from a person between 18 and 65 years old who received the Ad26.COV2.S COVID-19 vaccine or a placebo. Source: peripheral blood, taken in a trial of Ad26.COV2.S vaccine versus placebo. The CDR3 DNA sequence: TGTGCCAGCAGCGCACAGGGGGGAAGCTACGAGCAGTACTTC. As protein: CASSAQGGSYEQYF.